The 15 T cell receptor beta chains in this list originate from one sample, sequenced in a study of shared clonotypes between healthy human individuals. Data came from immunoSEQ multiplex PCR; TCRdb stores just in-frame clones and leaves some out. The sample yields 950,000 to 1,300,000 clones, roughly 80% seen once. Sequencing used memory CD4+ T cells sorted from blood. The subset denotes: CD45RA-negative fraction. The receptors come from a man between 18 and 29 years old in good health.

The chain has TRBV5-6 and TRBJ1-1; no clear D. The germline V gene encodes CDR1 SGHDT and CDR2 YYEEEE. This CDR3 has 15 residues. Trimming cost V 2 bases and J 5 bases, with 16 bases left between them. The chain's CDR3 is CASSFGRGRWTEAFF. For the CDR3, the DNA is TGTGCCAGCAGCTTTGGCCGTGGCAGGTGGACTGAAGCTTTCTTT.

This clone has just one count. The J gene is TRBJ2-3, the V gene TRBV5-1; 8 nucleotides match TRBD2. The V and J ends lost 0 bases and 4 bases, in that order; junction bases with no gene match: 4. CDR1 is SGHRS and CDR2 is YFSETQ in the germline V gene. The CDR3 sequence is 15 residues long. The CDR3 DNA reads TGCGCCAGCAGCTTGGTCGGGAGGGCCGCAGATACGCAGTATTTT. Protein: CASSLVGRAADTQYF.

V gene TRBV2 combines with J gene TRBJ2-5; 15 bases fit TRBD2. This CDR3 comprises 16 residues. Germline CDR1 SNHLY, CDR2 FYNNEI. With V trimmed by 8 bases and J by 3 bases, 7 bases remained unmatched. CDR3 sequence: CASRTSGGAGKETQYF. Here the CDR3 DNA reads TGTGCCAGCCGGACTAGCGGGGGGGCCGGGAAAGAGACCCAGTACTTC.

In regard to this clone: It differs at one base from a far larger clone, so likely a read error. The chain couples TRBV7-8 to TRBJ2-7; D might be TRBD2 (6 bases). CDR3 length: 12 amino acids. CDR1 SGHVS and CDR2 FQNEAQ come from the germline V gene. Here the CDR3 reads CASSLFSREQHF. CDR3 DNA: TGTGCCAGCAGCTTATTCAGTCGGGAGCAGCACTTC.

The rearrangement joins TRBV6-5 to TRBJ2-7; 7 nucleotides match TRBD1. Germline CDR1 reads MNHEY; CDR2 reads SVGAGI. CDR3 size: 15 residues. The J segment lost 4 bases and the V segment lost 2 bases, leaving 8 bases of the junction unmatched. Here the CDR3 DNA reads TGTGCCAGCAGTTACACTCGGACAGGCGGATACGAGCAGTACTTC. It codes for CASSYTRTGGYEQYF.

This clone was seen ten or more times. V and J are TRBV7-2 and TRBJ1-6, with D hard to call. The CDR3 covers 14 residues. From germline, CDR1 is SGHTA and CDR2 FQGNSA. The V gene lost 3 bases and the J gene lost 5 bases, with 8 bases spanning the gap. The CDR3 spells CASSFYRDNSPLHF. Here the CDR3 DNA reads TGTGCCAGCAGCTTCTATAGGGATAATTCACCCCTCCACTTT.

This sequence joins TRBV7-8 and TRBJ2-1, with 13 bases matching TRBD2. Germline V gene sequence: CDR1 SGHVS, CDR2 FQNEAQ. This CDR3 is built from 16 residues. Losses at the gene ends were 5 bases for V and 4 bases for J; bases not matched to a gene: 5. The CDR3 coding sequence is TGTGCCAGCAGCCAAGGGACTAGCGGGACATACAATGAGCAGTTCTTC. It encodes CASSQGTSGTYNEQFF.

The rearrangement joins TRBV6-1 to TRBJ1-5; D uncertain. Germline V gives CDR1 MNHNS, CDR2 SASEGT. V was shortened by 0 bases and J by 2 bases, with 14 bases between the two germline ends. The CDR3 sequence is 17 residues long. In DNA form, the CDR3 reads TGTGCCAGCAGTGAAGCGCTGAAGGGTGTGGGCAATCAGCCCCAGCATTTT. It translates to CASSEALKGVGNQPQHF.

This clone has more than one count but fewer than ten. This chain joins TRBV5-1 and TRBJ2-2; TRBD1 matches 8 bases. With 3 bases clipped from V and 6 bases from J, the junction kept 13 bases outside the gene matches. The CDR3 consists of 17 residues. Germline V gene sequence: CDR1 SGHRS, CDR2 YFSETQ. The CDR3 region is CASSWAPADRVAGELFF. The CDR3 DNA reads TGCGCCAGCAGCTGGGCCCCCGCGGACAGGGTAGCCGGGGAGCTGTTTTTT.

The rearrangement links TRBV11-2 to TRBJ2-1; the match to TRBD2 covers 13 bases. The ends lost 1 base at V and 10 bases at J; junction bases unmatched: 7. Germline V gene data show CDR1 as SGHAT and CDR2 as FQNNGV. The CDR3 length is 16 residues. The chain's CDR3 is CASSLALAGGLGEQFF. The CDR3 region has the DNA TGTGCCAGCAGCTTAGCACTAGCGGGAGGGCTGGGAGAGCAGTTCTTC.

This clone was detected many times. The J gene is TRBJ2-5, the V gene TRBV7-2; D ambiguous. V lost 8 bases, J lost 2 bases, and 12 bases lay in between. The length of the CDR3 is 13 residues. Germline CDR1 reads SGHTA; CDR2 reads FQGNSA. CDR3 amino acids: CASDLGVQETQYF. For the CDR3, the DNA is TGTGCCAGCGATCTTGGGGTGCAAGAGACCCAGTACTTC.

The V call is TRBV28, the J call TRBJ1-5; possible D gene TRBD1, 6 bases. Germline-derived CDR1 and CDR2 are MDHEN and SYDVKM. V lost 6 bases to trimming and J lost 6 bases, with 15 bases between them. The CDR3 consists of 14 residues. CDR3 DNA: TGTGCCAGCAGCCCACAGGGTCGGAGTCAGCCCCAGCATTTT. It translates to CASSPQGRSQPQHF. Combining the CDR3 with reference TRBV28 and TRBJ1-5 gives the whole variable domain DVKVTQSSRYLVKRTGEKVFLECVQDMDHENMFWYRQDPGLGLRLIYFSYDVKMKEKGDIPEGYSVSREKKERFSLILESASTNQTSMYLCASSPQGRSQPQHFGDGTRLSIL.

This clone was seen just once. The CDR3 nucleotides are TGCACCAGCAGCCAAGATAGGGGAGGCGGCACAGATACGCAGTATTTT. Its translation is CTSSQDRGGGTDTQYF. This chain links TRBV1 with TRBJ2-3; TRBD2 is the table's D call, not checked against the DNA. TRBV1 is a pseudogene segment. This CDR3 region has 16 residues.

The gene calls are TRBV2 and TRBJ2-4; tentatively, D is TRBD1 (5 bases). Germline CDR1 is SNHLY and CDR2 is FYNNEI. V lost 4 bases to trimming and J lost 0 bases, with 10 bases between them. This CDR3 has 15 amino acids. CDR3 coding DNA: TGTGCCAGCAGTGTAGGGGCGCTAGCCAAAAACATTCAGTACTTC. This codes for CASSVGALAKNIQYF.

Only a few counts were recorded for this clone. Written as DNA, the CDR3 is TGTGCCTGGAAGCCCCCCGGGAAGGGCAATCAGCCCCAGCATTTT. This codes for CAWKPPGKGNQPQHF. The chain couples TRBV30 to TRBJ1-5; D gene unclear. CDR1 GTSNPN and CDR2 SVGIG come from the germline V gene (reference sequence). The CDR3 runs to 15 residues. V lost 4 bases to trimming and J lost 2 bases, with 15 bases between them.